This T cell receptor beta chain was obtained from a study of cytomegalovirus exposure and HLA in healthy donors. Study-level background: Ancestry clustering placed 81% of a few hundred genotyped donors in the Caucasian-associated cluster.

The length of the CDR3 is 14 residues. Germline V gives CDR1 MGHRA, CDR2 YSYEKL. V trimming: 3 bases; J trimming: 5 bases; junction bases outside the gene matches: 7. PCR involved 60 Vbeta and 13 Jbeta primers. TCRdb keeps only in-frame clones here, not all; method: immunoSEQ multiplex PCR. Among about 120,000 clones listed, 77% were seen once. Sequenced sample: PBMCs. This chain connects TRBV4-1 to TRBJ2-7; 7 nucleotides match TRBD1. The sequence derives from a man between 40 and 49 years old in good health and CMV-seropositive. CDR3 coding DNA: TGCGCCAGCAGCCAGCCAGATACAGGGGACGAGCAGTACTTC. This encodes CASSQPDTGDEQYF.